This note documents a single TCR beta chain sequence. Germline and junction disagree at one end, which may indicate a read error. Germline V gives CDR1 SEHNR, CDR2 FQNEAQ (reference sequence). The CDR3 runs to 17 residues. In the authors' workflow: Scientists estimated how many nucleated cells there were by amplifying reference gene primers. The repertoire was sequenced with immunoSEQ multiplex PCR; TCRdb's copy has only in-frame clones and lacks some. V, J and clone size were drawn from that table, and D and trimming were deduced from the DNA. The profile shows roughly 340,000 clones, more than 70% of them singletons. Seattle patients were enrolled during active infection and followed longitudinally. The data originate from a study of blood T cell repertoires in COVID-19.

What was sequenced was peripheral blood. V and J are TRBV7-9 and TRBJ1-1; D is possibly TRBD1 (6 bases). The clonotype was recovered from a woman in her thirties with COVID-19, enrolled during active disease. The CDR3 spells CASSLGGVLTMNTEAFF. CDR3 DNA: TGTGCCAGCAGTTTAGGGGGGGTATTGACTATGAACACTGAAGCTTTCTTT. Using reference TRBV7-9 and TRBJ1-1 for the parts outside the CDR3, the full variable domain is DTGVSQNPRHKITKRGQNVTFRCDPISEHNRLYWYRQTLGQGPEFLTYFQNEAQLEKSRLLSDRFSAERPKGSFSTLEIQRTEQGDSAMYLCASSLGGVLTMNTEAFFGQGTRLTVV.